A selection of T cell receptor beta chains follows, all from one sample in a study of blood T cell repertoires in COVID-19. The data were produced by immunoSEQ multiplex PCR, yet TCRdb's version contains in-frame clones alone and is incomplete. The repertoire consists of approximately 160,000 clones, with 80% to 85% occurring once and the leading ten covering 13% to 15%. Sequenced: peripheral blood. The receptors were gathered from a man between 18 and 29 years old with active or convalescent COVID-19. CDR3s include the opening cysteine and the closing phenylalanine or tryptophan. D genes are given only for firm matches. Only some rows state a clone size, as once, few, many or a class for expanded clones.

V gene,D gene,clone size,CDR3 length,J gene,CDR3 DNA,CDR3 protein
TRBV5-5,NA,NA,16,TRBJ1-6,TGTGCCAGCAGCTTGTTCTCGACAGTAGATAATTCACCCCTCCACTTT,CASSLFSTVDNSPLHF
TRBV28,NA,NA,14,TRBJ1-4,TGTGCCAGCAGTTTTAGGGGTGCTAATGAAAAACTGTTTTTT,CASSFRGANEKLFF
TRBV7-9,NA,NA,13,TRBJ1-2,TGTGCCAGCAGCTTAGCGGAGTACCATGGCTACACCTTC,CASSLAEYHGYTF
TRBV2,TRBD2,NA,15,TRBJ2-3,TGTGCCAGTCGTGAAACTAGCGGGAGCTCAGATACGCAGTATTTT,CASRETSGSSDTQYF
TRBV7-9,NA,NA,16,TRBJ2-7,TGTGCCAGCAGCTTAAAGGCCACAGAGAACTCCTACGAGCAGTACTTC,CASSLKATENSYEQYF
TRBV9,TRBD2,NA,16,TRBJ2-3,TGTGCCAGCAGCCCACTACTAGCGGGGGGGGGTGATACGCAGTATTTT,CASSPLLAGGGDTQYF
TRBV2,TRBD2,NA,15,TRBJ2-3,TGTGCCAGCAGCGTAGCGGGAGGCCGGGAAGATACGCAGTATTTT,CASSVAGGREDTQYF
TRBV4-2,TRBD1,NA,16,TRBJ2-3,TGTGCCAGCAGCCAAGTGGGTACAGGGGGGACAGATACGCAGTATTTT,CASSQVGTGGTDTQYF
TRBV30,NA,NA,14,TRBJ1-2,TGTGCCTTGCTGCCAGGACAATCCCCTAGGGGCTACACCTTC,CALLPGQSPRGYTF
TRBV2,NA,NA,13,TRBJ2-7,TGTGCCAGCAGATACCAGGGATCGTATGAGCAGTACTTC,CASRYQGSYEQYF
TRBV18,TRBD1,few,16,TRBJ2-7,TGTGCCAGCTCATCCTGGACAGGGGGCCTCTTGGACGAGCAGTACTTC,CASSSWTGGLLDEQYF
TRBV7-6,NA,NA,15,TRBJ2-3,TGTGCCAGCAGCTTAGGTGGGAGCACACCCCATACACAGTATTTT,CASSLGGSTPHTQYF